One sample yielded the 27 T cell receptor beta chains listed below, sequenced in a study of blood T cell repertoires in COVID-19. TCRdb's table, derived via immunoSEQ multiplex PCR, lists solely in-frame clones and lacks some. This sample has 220,000 or so clones, with 84% found just once. Sequenced sample: PBMCs or T cells enriched from blood (not recorded which). The receptors come from a woman aged 40 to 50 who had recovered from COVID-19.

This sequence joins TRBV19 and TRBJ1-3; TRBD1 might be the D (5 bases). The CDR3 extends over 15 amino acids. Germline V gene sequence: CDR1 LNHDA, CDR2 SQIVND (reference sequence). The V and J ends lost 7 bases and 0 bases respectively, with 13 bases between them. DNA for the CDR3: TGTGCCAGTATTCCCAGGGTTTTCTCTGGAAACACCATATATTTT. As protein: CASIPRVFSGNTIYF.

This clone was picked up a small number of times. This sequence joins TRBV6-2 or TRBV6-3 and TRBJ2-3; 13 bases fit TRBD2. The V and J ends lost 6 bases and 3 bases, in that order; junction bases with no gene match: 6. CDR3 length: 16 residues. Germline lookup yields CDR1 MNHEY and CDR2 SVGEGT. DNA for the CDR3: TGTGCCAGCAGCCAACTAGCGGGAGGGCCGACAGATACGCAGTATTTT. This encodes CASSQLAGGPTDTQYF.

J is TRBJ2-3 and V is TRBV12-1; TRBD1 is taken as the D call from the table, unchecked against the DNA. TRBV12-1 is tagged as a pseudogene. This CDR3 region has 19 residues. As DNA, the CDR3 is TGTGCCAGCAACAAAAACAGGGGGCGGCTTTTCGGTAGCACAGATACGCAGTATTTT. It is translated as CASNKNRGRLFGSTDTQYF.

The gene calls are TRBV27 and TRBJ2-2, with 9 bases aligning to TRBD2. Germline trimming cut 5 bases from V and 8 bases from J; bases unmatched to any gene: 12. CDR1 and CDR2 from the germline V gene are MNHEY and SMNVEV (reference sequence). The CDR3 consists of 16 residues. The CDR3 loop is CASSPSTSGLGGELFF. The DNA of the CDR3 is TGTGCCAGCAGTCCCTCGACTAGCGGCCTGGGGGGGGAGCTGTTTTTT.

The chain links TRBV28 to TRBJ2-3, with a weak D call TRBD1 (6 bases). The CDR3 spans 16 residues. V gave up 6 bases and J gave up 2 bases, with 18 bases separating them. Per germline, CDR1 MDHEN and CDR2 SYDVKM. The CDR3 bases are TGTGCCAGCAGCCCAGGGGCATACTTCTCCACAGATACGCAGTATTTT. Protein sequence: CASSPGAYFSTDTQYF.

This clone has a handful of counts. A read error may account for a junction end that differs from germline. The V and J genes are TRBV30 and TRBJ2-4; D not certain. There are 14 residues in the CDR3. Germline CDR1 reads GTSNPN; CDR2 reads SVGIG (reference sequence). CDR3 nucleotides: TGTGCCTGGAGTCCACGGGTAGCCAGAAACATTCAGTACTTC. This encodes CAWSPRVARNIQYF.

The V gene is TRBV7-2, the J gene TRBJ1-1, with 8 nucleotides matching TRBD1. V shed 7 bases and J 5 bases; nucleotides not matched to a gene: 6. This CDR3 is 13 amino acids long. Per the germline V gene, CDR1 is SGHTA and CDR2 is FQGNSA. This chain's CDR3 is CASILQGGTEAFF. In nucleotides, the CDR3 is TGTGCCAGCATCCTACAGGGGGGGACTGAAGCTTTCTTT.

This chain connects TRBV4-3 to TRBJ2-7; TRBD2 aligns across 9 bases. CDR3 length: 17 residues. The J segment lost 2 bases and the V segment lost 3 bases, leaving 11 bases of the junction unmatched. Germline lookup yields CDR1 LGHNA and CDR2 YSLEER. The CDR3 nucleotides are TGCGCCAGCAGCCACCGCATAACCGGGACTAGCCCCTACGAGCAGTACGTC. Its protein product is CASSHRITGTSPYEQYV.

J is TRBJ2-1 and V is TRBV4-1, with 7 bases fitting TRBD1. V was pared by 0 bases and J by 7 bases, with 6 bases of the junction left unmatched. CDR3 length: 15 residues. From germline, CDR1 is MGHRA and CDR2 YSYEKL. The CDR3 reads CASSQEGGRANEQFF. The CDR3 nucleotides read TGCGCCAGCAGCCAAGAAGGGGGCAGGGCGAATGAGCAGTTCTTC.

V is TRBV27 and J is TRBJ2-1; D might be TRBD2 (6 bases). Trimming took 6 bases from V and 7 from J, leaving 19 bases between them. Germline V gives CDR1 MNHEY, CDR2 SMNVEV (reference sequence). The CDR3 spans 15 residues. CDR3 loop: CASRFYAGTANEQFF. The DNA for the CDR3 is TGTGCCAGCAGATTTTACGCCGGGACTGCAAATGAGCAGTTCTTC.

In its sample, this clone was seen once. This CDR3 is CASTYRERPAYGYTF. CDR3 in DNA: TGTGCCAGTACCTACCGGGAGAGACCGGCGTATGGCTACACCTTC. The genes are TRBV19 and TRBJ1-2, with no clear D. Trimming left V 7 bases short and J 5 bases short, with 20 bases between. There are 15 residues in the CDR3. Germline CDR1 and CDR2: LNHDA and SQIVND (reference sequence).

The genes are TRBV7-9 and TRBJ2-7; D gene ambiguous. Trimming removed 1 base at V and 2 bases at J, with 9 bases between. Looked up from germline, CDR1 is SEHNR and CDR2 is FQNEAQ (reference sequence). The CDR3 sequence is 14 residues long. The CDR3: CASSLGEQTYEQYF. CDR3 nucleotides: TGTGCCAGCAGCTTAGGAGAACAGACCTACGAGCAGTACTTC. The full variable domain, rest sourced from reference TRBV7-9 and TRBJ2-7, is DTGVSQNPRHKITKRGQNVTFRCDPISEHNRLYWYRQTLGQGPEFLTYFQNEAQLEKSRLLSDRFSAERPKGSFSTLEIQRTEQGDSAMYLCASSLGEQTYEQYFGPGTRLTVT.

The chain has TRBV23-1 and TRBJ1-1, with a possible D match to TRBD1 (5 bases). TRBV23-1 is designated an ORF whose function remains uncertain. This CDR3 comprises 16 residues. V lost 0 bases and J 0 bases, leaving 11 bases between the germline ends. CDR3 sequence: CASSQSGQFMNTEAFF. The CDR3 bases are TGCGCCAGCAGTCAATCGGGGCAGTTCATGAACACTGAAGCTTTCTTT.

The rearrangement uses TRBV2 and TRBJ2-7; the D gene is possibly TRBD1 (5 bases). The germline V gene encodes CDR1 SNHLY and CDR2 FYNNEI. V was clipped by 1 base and J by 1 base, with 14 bases between them. This CDR3 region has 16 residues. CDR3: CASSEDSWTSSYEQYF. CDR3 sequence (DNA): TGTGCCAGCAGTGAAGACTCTTGGACATCATCCTACGAGCAGTACTTC.

The chain uses TRBV11-3 and TRBJ2-7; 7 positions agree with TRBD2. Germline loops: CDR1 SGHNT, CDR2 YENEEA. The CDR3 has 15 residues. The J segment lost 6 bases and the V segment lost 2 bases, leaving 10 bases of the junction unmatched. CDR3 coding DNA: TGTGCCAGCAGCTTACTGGGGGTGGGAGGGCCCGAGCAGTACGTC. It is translated as CASSLLGVGGPEQYV.

This clone was observed once. The chain uses TRBV6-1 and TRBJ1-4, with a tentative D call TRBD1 (5 bases). Germline V gene data show CDR1 as MNHNS and CDR2 as SASEGT. This CDR3 spans 15 amino acids. V gave up 2 bases and J gave up 7 bases, with 14 bases separating them. The CDR3 sequence: CASSERKGTLEKLFF. The CDR3 DNA sequence: TGTGCCAGCAGTGAACGGAAGGGGACTCTTGAAAAACTGTTTTTT.

CDR3 amino acids: CASSRDRVAQPQHF. The CDR3 nucleotides read TGTGCCAGCAGTCGCGACAGGGTCGCGCAGCCCCAGCATTTT. The V call is TRBV6-5, the J call TRBJ1-5; 7 nucleotides align to TRBD1. The CDR3 consists of 14 residues. Germline V lookup: CDR1 MNHEY, CDR2 SVGAGI. Germline trimming cut 5 bases from V and 7 bases from J; bases unmatched to any gene: 8.

This sequence joins TRBV5-4 and TRBJ2-3, with D unresolved. The germline V gene has CDR1 SGHNT and CDR2 YYREEE (reference sequence). With 5 bases removed from V and 0 bases from J, the gap between germline ends came to 19 bases. This CDR3 has 17 residues. This chain's CDR3 is CASSLYGAHPSTDTQYF. The CDR3, as DNA: TGTGCCAGCAGTCTATATGGAGCGCATCCTAGCACAGATACGCAGTATTTT.

This chain connects TRBV29-1 to TRBJ2-1; D possibly corresponds to TRBD2 (5 bases). The V end was cut by 6 bases, the J end by 9 bases, with 12 bases between. Looked up from germline, CDR1 is SQVTM and CDR2 is ANQGSEA. This CDR3 spans 11 amino acids. The CDR3 DNA sequence: TGCAGCGTCCGAGGGTCGATTGAGCAGTTCTTC. Its protein is CSVRGSIEQFF.

Here the CDR3 DNA reads TGTGCCAGCAGTCCGCGTTTGTCTCGGGGTGATACGCAGTATTTT. Translation: CASSPRLSRGDTQYF. The chain joins TRBV28 to TRBJ2-3, with a weak D call TRBD2 (5 bases). The CDR3 length is 15 residues. Germline assignment: CDR1 MDHEN and CDR2 SYDVKM. V shed 5 bases and J shed 6 bases, with 18 bases lying between them.

The V call is TRBV6-2 or TRBV6-3, the J call TRBJ1-2; D may be TRBD1 (6 bases). CDR1 and CDR2 from the germline V gene are MNHEY and SVGEGT. V lost 2 bases to trimming and J lost 4 bases, with 11 bases between them. The CDR3 is 14 amino acids. CDR3 coding DNA: TGTGCCAGCAGTTACAACAGGGCCTCCTATGGCTACACCTTC. Its protein is CASSYNRASYGYTF.

The rearrangement uses TRBV27 and TRBJ2-2, with 8 nucleotides matching TRBD1. The trim removed 9 bases at V and 6 bases at J, leaving 9 bases unmatched. The CDR3 totals 14 residues. CDR1 MNHEY and CDR2 SMNVEV come from the germline V gene (reference sequence). The CDR3 spells CASQGARNAGELFF. CDR3 DNA: TGTGCCAGTCAGGGGGCGCGTAACGCCGGGGAGCTGTTTTTT.

The chain combines TRBV7-9 with TRBJ2-7, with D possibly TRBD2 on 5 matching bases. With 1 base removed from V and 4 bases from J, the gap between germline ends came to 17 bases. Germline CDR1 and CDR2: SEHNR and FQNEAQ (reference sequence). This CDR3 has 16 residues. The CDR3 sequence: CASSLGASRGGYEQYV. The CDR3 region has the DNA TGTGCCAGCAGCTTAGGAGCTAGCCGCGGCGGATACGAGCAGTACGTC.

This clone showed up just once. The chain joins TRBV18 to TRBJ2-5; 8 nucleotides align to TRBD1. There are 15 residues in the CDR3. Per the germline V gene, CDR1 is KGHSH and CDR2 is LQKENI. V trimming: 5 bases; J trimming: 1 base; junction bases outside the gene matches: 6. CDR3 loop: CASSIDRGTQETQYF. CDR3 bases: TGTGCCAGCTCAATCGACAGGGGCACCCAAGAGACCCAGTACTTC.

The chain couples TRBV10-3 to TRBJ2-1, with 10 nucleotides matching TRBD2. V lost 4 bases and J lost 12; bases outside the gene matches: 15. The CDR3 spans 16 residues. Per the germline V gene, CDR1 is ENHRY and CDR2 is SYGVKD. The CDR3 region is CAISGTGTSDLQGQFF. CDR3 nucleotides: TGTGCCATCAGTGGAACCGGGACTAGCGACCTACAAGGGCAGTTCTTC.

This rearrangement joins TRBV27 to TRBJ2-5; 9 nucleotides align to TRBD2. Germline loops: CDR1 MNHEY, CDR2 SMNVEV (reference sequence). The CDR3 runs 14 residues. V shed 8 bases and J 5 bases; nucleotides not matched to a gene: 9. CDR3 bases: TGTGCCAGCCGACTAGCGGCGAGAGTTGAGACCCAGTACTTC. This sequence encodes CASRLAARVETQYF.

This clone was seen a handful of times. The genes are TRBV28 and TRBJ1-4; D gene uncertain. V was clipped by 2 bases and J by 5 bases, with 9 bases between them. The CDR3 consists of 14 residues. Germline lookup yields CDR1 MDHEN and CDR2 SYDVKM. CDR3 loop: CASSLVSRNEKLFF. In DNA form, the CDR3 reads TGTGCCAGCAGTTTAGTTAGCAGAAATGAAAAACTGTTTTTT.